Here is one T cell receptor (beta chain) with its context. About 0.5 to 1 ug RNA was reverse transcribed with random hexamers. In TCRdb, the immunoSEQ multiplex PCR reads were re-called with MiXCR into one record per CDR3 protein. The repertoire holds some 130,000 distinct CDR3 sequences, with over 90% as singletons. Germline-derived CDR1 and CDR2 are SNHLY and FYNNEI. The junction had 6 bases not matched to a gene; V was cut back by 6 bases and J by 9 bases. The CDR3 has 13 amino acids. The sample originates from a study of CD8 T cells in Susac syndrome. This chain connects TRBV2 to TRBJ2-1; 9 nucleotides agree with TRBD2. The sequenced sample consisted of CD8+ T cells from PBMCs. This sequence originates from a human donor with Susac syndrome. CDR3 coding DNA: TGTGCCAGCAGAGTAGCGGGAGCCCCTGAGCAGTTCTTC. Translated, it gives CASRVAGAPEQFF.